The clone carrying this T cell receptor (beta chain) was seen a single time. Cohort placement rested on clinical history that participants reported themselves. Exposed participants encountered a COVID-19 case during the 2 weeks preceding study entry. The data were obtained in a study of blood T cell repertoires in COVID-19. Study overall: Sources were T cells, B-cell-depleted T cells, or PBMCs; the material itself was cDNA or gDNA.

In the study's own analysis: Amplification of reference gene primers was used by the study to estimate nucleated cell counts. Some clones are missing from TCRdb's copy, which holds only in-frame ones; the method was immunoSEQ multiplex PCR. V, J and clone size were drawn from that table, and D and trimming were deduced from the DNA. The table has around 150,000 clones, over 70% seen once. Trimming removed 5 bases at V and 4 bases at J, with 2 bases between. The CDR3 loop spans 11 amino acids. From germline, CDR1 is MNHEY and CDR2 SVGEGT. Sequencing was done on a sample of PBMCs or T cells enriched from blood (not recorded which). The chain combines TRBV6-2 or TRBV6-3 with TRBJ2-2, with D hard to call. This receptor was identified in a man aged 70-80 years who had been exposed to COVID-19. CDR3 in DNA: TGTGCCAGCAGTCGCACCGGGGAGCTGTTTTTT. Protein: CASSRTGELFF.